This T cell receptor (beta chain) was captured by sequencing in a study of identical twins. Each CDR3 protein is one row after TCRdb ran MiXCR on the 5' RACE reads. The sample has just under 550,000 distinct CDR3 sequences; roughly 15% are singletons. Germline V lookup: CDR1 LNHNV, CDR2 YYDKDF (reference sequence). The CDR3 sequence is 15 residues long. V lost 0 bases and J 4 bases, leaving 13 bases between the germline ends. A further study also used this sample, focusing on yellow fever vaccine responses in identical twins.

This sequence originates from a woman aged 18 to 35 in good health. Source material: CD4+ T cells sorted from blood. The V gene is TRBV15, the J gene TRBJ2-7; D possibly corresponds to TRBD2 (5 bases). CDR3: CATSRDRGLRYEQYV. The CDR3 DNA reads as TGTGCCACCAGCAGAGATCGCGGGTTAAGGTACGAGCAGTACGTC.